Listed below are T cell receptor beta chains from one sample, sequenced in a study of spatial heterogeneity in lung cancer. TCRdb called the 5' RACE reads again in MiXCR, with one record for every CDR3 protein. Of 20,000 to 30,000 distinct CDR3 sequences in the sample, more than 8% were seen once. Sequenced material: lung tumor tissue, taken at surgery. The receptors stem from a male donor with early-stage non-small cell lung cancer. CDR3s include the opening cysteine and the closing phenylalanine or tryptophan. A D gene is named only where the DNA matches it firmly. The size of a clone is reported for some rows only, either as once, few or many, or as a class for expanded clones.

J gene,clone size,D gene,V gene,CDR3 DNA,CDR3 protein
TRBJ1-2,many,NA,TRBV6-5,TGTGCCAGCAGAAGGACAGTTTACTATGGCTACACCTTC,CASRRTVYYGYTF
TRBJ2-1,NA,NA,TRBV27,TGTGCCAGCAGTTTTAGTCCCTACAATGAGCAGTTCTTC,CASSFSPYNEQFF
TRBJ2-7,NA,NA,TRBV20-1,TGCAGTGCTCTTGGACCCGCCCCACCGGAGCAGTACTTC,CSALGPAPPEQYF
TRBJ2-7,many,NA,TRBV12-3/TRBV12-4,TGTGCCAGCAGTAATTTAGCCGCGCACGAGCAGTACTTC,CASSNLAAHEQYF
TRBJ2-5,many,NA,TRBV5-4,TGTGCCAGCAGCTTGGAGGGGGGTTGGACCCAGTACTTC,CASSLEGGWTQYF
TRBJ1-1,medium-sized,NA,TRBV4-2,TGTGCCAGCAGCCAAGATCTCCGGAAATTGAACACTGAAGCTTTCTTT,CASSQDLRKLNTEAFF
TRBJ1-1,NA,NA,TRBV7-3,TGTGCCAGCAGCTTGGGGGGAGGCACTGAAGCTTTCTTT,CASSLGGGTEAFF
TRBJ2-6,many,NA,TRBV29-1,TGCAGCGCCGGCACCTCTGGGGCCAACGTCCTGACTTTC,CSAGTSGANVLTF
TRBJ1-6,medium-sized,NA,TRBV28,TGTGCCAGCCTCCAGAGCCCCGGACAGCGTTATAATTCACCCCTCCACTTT,CASLQSPGQRYNSPLHF
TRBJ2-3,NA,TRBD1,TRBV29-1,TGCAGCGTTGAGACAGGGAGCACAGATACGCAGTATTTT,CSVETGSTDTQYF
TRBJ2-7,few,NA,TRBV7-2,TGTGCCAGCAGCTTAGCTGCGGGAACCTACGAGCAGTACTTC,CASSLAAGTYEQYF
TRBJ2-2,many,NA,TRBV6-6,TGTGCCAGCAGTTACTCCGAGTATCCGGGACACCCGCCGGGCGGGGAGCTGTTTTTT,CASSYSEYPGHPPGGELFF
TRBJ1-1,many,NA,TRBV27,TGTGCCAGCAGGCGTTATTCACAGAGTTATGAAGCTTTCTTT,CASRRYSQSYEAFF
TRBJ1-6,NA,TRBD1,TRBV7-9,TGTGCCAGCAGCGGGGACAGATCACCCCTCCACTTT,CASSGDRSPLHF
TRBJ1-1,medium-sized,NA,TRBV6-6,TGTGCCAGCAGTTCTCCGCCTGGGGCTAGGACTGAAGCTTTCTTT,CASSSPPGARTEAFF
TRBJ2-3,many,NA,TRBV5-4,TGTGCCAGCAGCTTGGTGGGGTCCCGTAGCACAGATACGCAGTATTTT,CASSLVGSRSTDTQYF
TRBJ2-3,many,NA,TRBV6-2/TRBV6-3,TGTGCCACCTCAAACCCTGAGGGTACGCAGTATTTT,CATSNPEGTQYF
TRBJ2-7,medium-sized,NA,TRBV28,TGTGCCAGCTCATCTTCACACGAGCAGTACTTC,CASSSSHEQYF
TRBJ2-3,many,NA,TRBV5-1,TGCGCCAGCAGCTTGGCCGGACAGCAGACAGATACGCAGTATTTT,CASSLAGQQTDTQYF
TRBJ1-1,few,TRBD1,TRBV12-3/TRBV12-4,TGTGCCAGCAGTTTAGGGGGACAGGGGGCTTTCTTT,CASSLGGQGAFF
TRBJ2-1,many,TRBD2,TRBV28,TGTGCCAGCAGTCCAGGACGCGGGAGGAGCTCCTACAATGAGCAGTTCTTC,CASSPGRGRSSYNEQFF
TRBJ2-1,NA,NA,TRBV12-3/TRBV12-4,TGTGCCAGCAGTTCGAACTTGTACAATGAGCAGTTCTTC,CASSSNLYNEQFF
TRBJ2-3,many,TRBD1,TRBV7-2,TGTGCCAGCACCCTGGGACAGCAAGATACGCAGTATTTT,CASTLGQQDTQYF
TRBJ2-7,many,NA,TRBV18,TGTGCCAGCTCACCGAGTTCCGCGTATAGCTCCTACGAGCAGTACTTC,CASSPSSAYSSYEQYF
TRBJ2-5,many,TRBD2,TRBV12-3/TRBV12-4,TGTGCCAGCAGTCCAAAAGGACTAGCGGATTTGGCCCAGTACTTC,CASSPKGLADLAQYF
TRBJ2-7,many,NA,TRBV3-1,TGTGCCAGCAGCCAAGAAGTCTCCAGCTCCTACGAGCAGTACTTC,CASSQEVSSSYEQYF
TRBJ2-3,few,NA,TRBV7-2,TGTGCCAGCAGAGTAGACCCCCGGGGCACAGATACGCAGTATTTT,CASRVDPRGTDTQYF
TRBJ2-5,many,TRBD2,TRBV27,TGTGCCAGCAGTTTGGGGAGGGAAGAGACCCAGTACTTC,CASSLGREETQYF
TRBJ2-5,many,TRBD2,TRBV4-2,TGTGCCAGCAGCCTCTCCTCTAGCGGGAGCGGAGAGACCCAGTACTTC,CASSLSSSGSGETQYF
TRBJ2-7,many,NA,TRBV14,TGTGCCAGCAGCCCTGATCGTTCTGGGACACCCTTCTTC,CASSPDRSGTPFF
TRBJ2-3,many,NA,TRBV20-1,TGCTCCGGGGGTCCCAGCACAGATACGCAGTATTTT,CSGGPSTDTQYF
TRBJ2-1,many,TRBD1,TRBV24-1,TGTGCCACCAGTGATTCCGGGACAGGGGTTCAAGTAGAGTTCTTC,CATSDSGTGVQVEFF
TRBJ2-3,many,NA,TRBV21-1,TGTGCCAGCAGCAGTCCCGATGCGTCAGAGCGCCCCACCACAGATACGCAGTATTTT,CASSSPDASERPTTDTQYF
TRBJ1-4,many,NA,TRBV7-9,TGTGCCAGCAGCTCGCGTAAGGAAAAACTGTTTTTT,CASSSRKEKLFF
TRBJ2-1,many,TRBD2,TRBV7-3,TGTGCCAGCAGCTTTAGCGGGGGAACCTACAATGAGCAGTTCTTC,CASSFSGGTYNEQFF
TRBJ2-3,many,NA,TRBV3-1,TGTGCCAGCAGCCAAGCCAGGGGCACAGATACGCAGTATTTT,CASSQARGTDTQYF
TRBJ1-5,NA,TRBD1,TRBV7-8,TGTGCCAGCAGCTTAGAAGGGGGCTGGAGCAATCAGCCCCAGCATTTT,CASSLEGGWSNQPQHF
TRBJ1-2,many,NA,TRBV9,TGTGCCAGCAGCGTAGGTGGGGGCACGCAAGTCGGTGGCTACACCTTC,CASSVGGGTQVGGYTF
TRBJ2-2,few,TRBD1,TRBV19,TGTGCCACTCTCCCGACAGGGTTATCCGGGGAGCTGTTTTTT,CATLPTGLSGELFF
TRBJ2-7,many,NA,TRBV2,TGTGCCAGCAGGGAGGGACCCTACGAGCAGTACTTC,CASREGPYEQYF
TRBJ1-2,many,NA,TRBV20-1,TGCAGTGCCCGAGAGGGCAGCTATGGCTACACCTTC,CSAREGSYGYTF
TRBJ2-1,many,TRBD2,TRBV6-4,TGTGCCAGCAGTGAGGTAGCGGGATCCTACAATGAGCAGTTCTTC,CASSEVAGSYNEQFF
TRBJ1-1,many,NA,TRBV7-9,TGTGCCAGCAGGTGGGAGGGGCACACTGAAGCTTTCTTT,CASRWEGHTEAFF
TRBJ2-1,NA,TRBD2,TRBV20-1,TGCAGTGCCCATAGCGGGAGGGTGGCTAATGAGCAGTTCTTC,CSAHSGRVANEQFF
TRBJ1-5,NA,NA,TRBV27,TGTGCCAGCAGTTTTTGGGTTGGCCAGCCCCAGCATTTT,CASSFWVGQPQHF
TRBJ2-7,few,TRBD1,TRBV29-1,TGCAGCCCGGGACAGGGCTACGAGCAGTACTTC,CSPGQGYEQYF
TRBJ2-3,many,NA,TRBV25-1,TGTGCCAGCAGTGAAAGGACCGTTGACGCAGATACGCAGTATTTT,CASSERTVDADTQYF
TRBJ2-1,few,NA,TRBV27,TGTGCCAGCACTTATTCAGGGGCGAGGGTTGAGCAGTTCTTC,CASTYSGARVEQFF
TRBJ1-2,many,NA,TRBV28,TGTGCCAGCAAAACAGCTAACTATGGCTACACCTTC,CASKTANYGYTF
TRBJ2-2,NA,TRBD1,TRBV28,TGTGCCAGCAGACCTTGGACAGGGAGCCGGGAGCTGTTTTTT,CASRPWTGSRELFF